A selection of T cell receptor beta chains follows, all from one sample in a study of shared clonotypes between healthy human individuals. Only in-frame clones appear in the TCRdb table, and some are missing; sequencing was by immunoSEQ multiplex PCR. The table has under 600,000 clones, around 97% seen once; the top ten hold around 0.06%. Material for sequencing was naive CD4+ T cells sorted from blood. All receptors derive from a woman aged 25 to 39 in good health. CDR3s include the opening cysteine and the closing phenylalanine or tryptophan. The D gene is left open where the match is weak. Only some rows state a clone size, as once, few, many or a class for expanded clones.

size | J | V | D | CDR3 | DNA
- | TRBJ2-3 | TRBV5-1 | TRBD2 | CASSPGGDRTDTQYF | TGCGCCAGCAGCCCTGGGGGGGATCGCACAGATACGCAGTATTTT
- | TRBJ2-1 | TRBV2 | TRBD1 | CASSERDSSYNEQFF | TGTGCCAGCAGTGAGAGGGACAGCTCCTACAATGAGCAGTTCTTC
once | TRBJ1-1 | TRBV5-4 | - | CASSLDRERGTEAFF | TGTGCCAGCAGCTTGGACAGGGAGCGTGGGACTGAAGCTTTCTTT
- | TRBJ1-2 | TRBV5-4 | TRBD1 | CASSLASGQGAGYTF | TGTGCCAGCAGCTTGGCTTCGGGACAGGGCGCTGGCTACACCTTC
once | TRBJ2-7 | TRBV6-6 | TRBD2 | CASSYAREGNEQYF | TGTGCCAGCAGTTACGCGCGGGAGGGCAACGAGCAGTACTTC
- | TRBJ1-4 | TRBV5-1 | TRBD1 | CASSVGQGYNEKLFF | TGCGCCAGCAGCGTCGGACAGGGGTATAATGAAAAACTGTTTTTT
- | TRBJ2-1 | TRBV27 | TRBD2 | CASSLSGSLAGVRNEQFF | TGTGCCAGCAGTTTATCGGGCAGTCTGGCGGGGGTCCGGAATGAGCAGTTCTTC
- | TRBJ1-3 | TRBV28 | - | CASSTGERNTIYF | TGTGCCAGCAGTACCGGGGAAAGAAACACCATATATTTT
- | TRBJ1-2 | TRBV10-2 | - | CASSESGQNYGYTF | TGCGCCAGCAGTGAGTCGGGTCAAAACTATGGCTACACCTTC
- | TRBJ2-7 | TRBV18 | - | CASSPPGPGGYEQYF | TGTGCCAGCTCACCACCCGGACCCGGGGGCTACGAGCAGTACTTC
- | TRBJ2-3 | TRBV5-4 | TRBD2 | CASSPLAGVGTDTQYF | TGTGCCAGCAGCCCCCTAGCGGGAGTGGGCACAGATACGCAGTATTTT
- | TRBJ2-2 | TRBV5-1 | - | CASSLAGTSKNTGELFF | TGCGCCAGCAGCTTGGCCGGGACTTCGAAGAACACCGGGGAGCTGTTTTTT
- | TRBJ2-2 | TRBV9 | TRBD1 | CASSVGQGAGELFF | TGTGCCAGCAGCGTAGGGCAGGGGGCCGGGGAGCTGTTTTTT
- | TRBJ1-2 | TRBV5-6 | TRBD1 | CASSLAGTAAYGYTF | TGTGCCAGCAGCTTGGCCGGGACAGCTGCCTATGGCTACACCTTC
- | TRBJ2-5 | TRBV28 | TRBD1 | CASSHLRIRGTGYNQETQYF | TGTGCCAGCAGTCACCTCCGGATAAGGGGGACAGGATATAACCAAGAGACCCAGTACTTC
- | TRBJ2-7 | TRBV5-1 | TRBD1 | CASSGQTGNYEQYF | TGCGCCAGCAGCGGTCAGACAGGGAACTACGAGCAGTACTTC
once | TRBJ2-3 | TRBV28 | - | CASSRGDSSTDTQYF | TGTGCCAGCAGTAGGGGGGACAGTAGCACAGATACGCAGTATTTT
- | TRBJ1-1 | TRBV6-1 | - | CASSQDFNTEAFF | TGTGCCAGCAGCCAGGACTTTAACACTGAAGCTTTCTTT
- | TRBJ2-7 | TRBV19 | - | CASSIDSRSSYEQYF | TGTGCCAGTAGTATCGACTCTAGGAGCTCCTACGAGCAGTACTTC
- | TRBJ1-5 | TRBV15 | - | CATSSRQNRVDGNQPQHF | TGTGCCACCAGCAGTCGCCAAAATCGGGTAGATGGCAATCAGCCCCAGCATTTT
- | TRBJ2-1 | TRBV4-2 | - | CASSQDPRYPNEQFF | TGTGCCAGCAGCCAAGATCCCAGATACCCGAATGAGCAGTTCTTC
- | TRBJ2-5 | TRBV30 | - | CAWSEGVGETQYF | TGTGCCTGGAGCGAGGGGGTAGGAGAGACCCAGTACTTC
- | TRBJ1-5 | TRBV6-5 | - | CASSYSAGNQPQHF | TGTGCCAGCAGTTACTCTGCAGGGAATCAGCCCCAGCATTTT
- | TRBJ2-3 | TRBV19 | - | CASSTDSSLLKQYF | TGTGCCAGTAGTACGGACTCGTCTCTGTTAAAGCAGTATTTT
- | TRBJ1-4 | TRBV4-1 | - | CASSQSTVAAANEKLFF | TGCGCCAGCAGCCAAAGTACAGTAGCTGCGGCTAATGAAAAACTGTTTTTT
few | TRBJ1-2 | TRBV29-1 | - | CSVPMESGSYGYTF | TGCAGCGTCCCGATGGAGAGTGGGAGCTATGGCTACACCTTC
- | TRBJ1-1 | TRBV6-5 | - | CASSYRGNTEAFF | TGTGCCAGCAGTTACAGGGGGAACACTGAAGCTTTCTTT
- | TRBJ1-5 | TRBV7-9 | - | CASSLDSNQPQHF | TGTGCCAGCAGCTTAGACAGCAATCAGCCCCAGCATTTT
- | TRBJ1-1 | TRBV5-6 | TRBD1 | CASSSPGQGNTEAFF | TGTGCCAGCAGCTCACCGGGACAGGGAAACACTGAAGCTTTCTTT
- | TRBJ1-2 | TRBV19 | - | CASSPEAARVLGYTF | TGTGCCAGTAGTCCAGAGGCGGCCAGGGTGTTAGGCTACACCTTC
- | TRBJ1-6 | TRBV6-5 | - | CASSSRDRIDSPLHF | TGTGCCAGCAGTTCCAGGGACCGAATTGATTCACCCCTCCACTTT
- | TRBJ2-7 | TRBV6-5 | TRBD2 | CASTEGLAGSYEQYF | TGTGCCAGCACCGAGGGACTAGCGGGCTCCTACGAGCAGTACTTC
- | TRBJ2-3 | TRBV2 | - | CAILTAVDTQYF | TGTGCCATACTAACTGCGGTAGATACGCAGTATTTT
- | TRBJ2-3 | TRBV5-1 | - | CASSLVAGSTDTQYF | TGCGCCAGCAGCTTGGTGGCGGGCAGCACAGATACGCAGTATTTT
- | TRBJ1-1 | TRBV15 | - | CATSLPLGGKAFF | TGTGCCACCAGCCTTCCCCTCGGGGGGAAAGCTTTCTTT
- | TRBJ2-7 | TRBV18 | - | CASSRITGFEYEQYF | TGTGCCAGCTCTCGCATCACAGGGTTTGAGTACGAGCAGTACTTC
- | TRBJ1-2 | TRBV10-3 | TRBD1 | CATSDETGNYGYTF | TGTGCCACCTCGGATGAGACAGGGAACTATGGCTACACCTTC
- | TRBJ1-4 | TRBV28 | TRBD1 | CATMTGGEKLFF | TGTGCCACCATGACAGGGGGCGAAAAACTGTTTTTT
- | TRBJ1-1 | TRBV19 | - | CASSPWEGSNTEAFF | TGTGCCAGTAGTCCTTGGGAGGGGTCGAACACTGAAGCTTTCTTT
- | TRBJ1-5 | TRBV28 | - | CASSLVLAGDQPQHF | TGTGCCAGCAGTTTGGTCCTGGCGGGGGATCAGCCCCAGCATTTT